This TCR beta chain was found in a study of CD8+ T cells in alopecia areata. With regard to this clone: Its antigen is as yet unknown.

Regarding the study as a whole: In scalp, tofacitinib significantly decreased clonality and expanded CD8+ clones among the top 100. Across lesional scalp, and particularly alopecia totalis/universalis, clonality surpassed that of normal scalp. Scalp and blood retained many expanded lesional clones during tofacitinib.

Trimming took 2 bases from V and 1 from J, leaving 10 bases between them. The CDR3 loop spans 15 amino acids. Germline CDR1 reads SGDLS; CDR2 reads YYNGEE. Investigators isolated RNA and reverse transcribed it into cDNA to act as the sequencing template. The data were produced by immunoSEQ multiplex PCR, yet TCRdb's version contains in-frame clones alone and is incomplete. The data hold 110,000 or so clones, with 50% to 75% observed a single time. Treatment defined: oral pan-JAK inhibitor, 5-10 mg twice daily. J is TRBJ1-5 and V is TRBV9; D not resolved. Sequenced here: CD8+ T cells sorted from blood, sampled at week 4, from a patient treated with tofacitinib. This receptor was taken from a human donor with alopecia areata. The CDR3 bases are TGTGCCAGCAGCGTCTCCGGGAGCAGCAATCAGCCCCAGCATTTT. It is translated as CASSVSGSSNQPQHF.